A selection of T cell receptor beta chains follows, all from one sample in a study of T-cell memory formation after mild COVID-19. TCRdb re-derived calls from the 5' RACE reads in MiXCR, one entry per CDR3 protein. Here the sample spans 580,000 or so distinct CDR3 sequences, approximately 15% being singletons. Material: PBMCs or a T cell subset sorted from them (not recorded which). The origin of the receptors is an adult woman who had mild COVID-19 (a few samples of this study predate the infection). Cell type and time point are not known. CDR3s include the opening cysteine and the closing phenylalanine or tryptophan. The order of the fields is V gene, J gene, D gene, clone size, CDR3 protein, CDR3 DNA. D genes are given only for firm matches. Some rows mark clone size as missing; the rest say once, few, many or name a class of expanded clone.

>TRBV7-9|TRBJ2-1|-|many
CASSLDGNLNEQFF
TGTGCCAGCAGCTTAGACGGCAATCTCAATGAGCAGTTCTTC
>TRBV5-1|TRBJ1-1|-|many
CASSADPSIMNTEAFF
TGCGCCAGCAGCGCGGATCCCAGCATTATGAACACTGAAGCTTTCTTT
>TRBV7-3|TRBJ2-1|TRBD2|few
CASSATGGPDGEQFF
TGTGCCAGCAGCGCGACGGGGGGGCCCGATGGTGAGCAGTTCTTC
>TRBV27|TRBJ2-1|-|few
CASSLGAREQFF
TGTGCCAGCAGTTTAGGAGCCCGGGAGCAGTTCTTC
>TRBV20-1|TRBJ2-1|-|-
CSAAGTHYNEQFF
TGCAGTGCTGCCGGGACTCACTACAATGAGCAGTTCTTC
>TRBV27|TRBJ2-3|-|many
CASSFQRPSTDTQYF
TGTGCCAGCAGTTTTCAGCGGCCAAGCACAGATACGCAGTATTTT
>TRBV5-1|TRBJ2-2|-|-
CASSLVPGYTGELFF
TGCGCCAGCAGCTTGGTTCCAGGGTACACCGGGGAGCTGTTTTTT
>TRBV5-1|TRBJ2-7|TRBD2|-
CASSLGTSGGAEQYF
TGCGCCAGCAGCTTGGGGACTAGCGGGGGGGCGGAGCAGTACTTC
>TRBV3-1|TRBJ2-7|TRBD1|few
CASSPLDRGLYEQYF
TGTGCCAGCAGCCCCCTCGACAGGGGTCTCTACGAGCAGTACTTC
>TRBV3-1|TRBJ1-1|-|few
CASSPRGPNTEAFF
TGTGCCAGCAGCCCCAGGGGTCCGAACACTGAAGCTTTCTTT
>TRBV6-5|TRBJ1-2|-|-
CASSYSGRAYGYTF
TGTGCCAGCAGTTATTCAGGGAGGGCCTATGGCTACACCTTC
>TRBV6-2/TRBV6-3|TRBJ1-2|-|once
CASSSLLYGYTF
TGTGCCAGCAGTTCTTTGCTCTATGGCTACACCTTC
>TRBV20-1|TRBJ2-1|-|few
CSARPPAIVMDEQFF
TGCAGTGCTAGGCCCCCAGCGATTGTGATGGATGAGCAGTTCTTC
>TRBV4-1|TRBJ1-1|-|once
CASSQVTGRNTEAFF
TGCGCCAGCAGCCAAGTAACTGGGAGGAACACTGAAGCTTTCTTT
>TRBV27|TRBJ2-7|TRBD2|few
CASRGTSGLSYEQYF
TGTGCCAGCAGGGGGACTAGCGGTTTGTCCTACGAGCAGTACTTC
>TRBV19|TRBJ1-2|-|once
CASRHSYGYTF
TGTGCCAGTCGACATAGCTATGGCTACACCTTC
>TRBV30|TRBJ2-7|-|-
CAWSVFTGNYEQYF
TGTGCCTGGAGTGTATTTACCGGAAACTACGAGCAGTACTTC
>TRBV6-5|TRBJ2-7|-|-
CASSYLAGVQGPTVYEQYF
TGTGCCAGCAGTTACTTGGCGGGAGTTCAGGGGCCCACGGTTTACGAGCAGTACTTC
>TRBV12-3/TRBV12-4|TRBJ2-5|-|few
CASSFRLELQETQYF
TGTGCCAGCAGTTTTAGGCTAGAACTCCAAGAGACCCAGTACTTC
>TRBV29-1|TRBJ2-5|-|once
CSVDGTAEESQYF
TGCAGCGTTGATGGGACCGCCGAAGAATCTCAGTACTTC
>TRBV5-1|TRBJ2-3|-|few
CASSFGTYSTDTQYF
TGCGCCAGCAGCTTTGGGACGTATAGCACAGATACGCAGTATTTT
>TRBV2|TRBJ1-5|TRBD1|-
CASIWDRGREPQHF
TGTGCCAGCATCTGGGACAGGGGGCGCGAGCCCCAGCATTTT
>TRBV4-3|TRBJ2-3|TRBD2|-
CASSPRPGLADSGADTQYF
TGCGCCAGCAGCCCGCGACCGGGACTAGCGGACTCGGGGGCAGATACGCAGTATTTT
>TRBV19|TRBJ2-1|-|-
CASRDASHEQFF
TGTGCCAGTCGAGATGCTAGCCATGAGCAGTTCTTC
>TRBV7-6|TRBJ2-7|TRBD1|many
CASSLVQGGYEQYF
TGTGCCAGCAGCTTAGTACAGGGGGGCTACGAGCAGTACTTC
>TRBV9|TRBJ2-5|TRBD2|few
CASSVGIAGVQETQYF
TGTGCCAGCAGCGTGGGTATAGCGGGAGTCCAAGAGACCCAGTACTTC
>TRBV5-1|TRBJ1-5|TRBD1|-
CASSLDGTGNQPQHF
TGCGCCAGCAGCTTGGATGGGACAGGGAATCAGCCCCAGCATTTT
>TRBV24-1|TRBJ1-2|TRBD1|-
CATSDRDRGRSGYTF
TGTGCCACCAGTGACAGGGACAGGGGGCGGAGTGGCTACACCTTC
>TRBV5-1|TRBJ2-7|TRBD2|-
CASSPAGGRYEQYF
TGCGCCAGCAGCCCAGCGGGGGGGCGGTACGAGCAGTACTTC
>TRBV7-9|TRBJ2-2|-|-
CASSLLGVVHTGELFF
TGTGCCAGCAGCTTACTCGGGGTGGTGCACACCGGGGAGCTGTTTTTT
>TRBV9|TRBJ1-4|-|-
CASSITDGGEKLFF
TGTGCCAGCAGCATTACGGACGGCGGGGAAAAACTGTTTTTT
>TRBV20-1|TRBJ2-7|-|few
CSAQRGNEQYF
TGCAGTGCGCAAAGGGGTAACGAGCAGTACTTC
>TRBV4-1|TRBJ1-2|-|-
CASSQDPGPSLREGYTF
TGCGCCAGCAGCCAAGACCCAGGGCCCTCTTTGCGCGAGGGCTACACCTTC
>TRBV7-2|TRBJ2-1|-|-
CASSSVGGEQFF
TGTGCCAGCAGCTCGGTGGGTGGAGAGCAGTTCTTC
>TRBV24-1|TRBJ2-1|-|-
CATSGTTNEQFF
TGTGCCACCAGTGGGACTACGAATGAGCAGTTCTTC
>TRBV7-9|TRBJ2-7|-|few
CASSSPTGPDEQYF
TGTGCCAGCAGCTCGCCAACAGGGCCTGACGAGCAGTACTTC
>TRBV12-3/TRBV12-4|TRBJ2-4|-|few
CASSHRVGGKNIQYF
TGTGCCAGCAGCCACAGGGTCGGGGGCAAAAACATTCAGTACTTC
>TRBV4-1|TRBJ1-6|TRBD1|-
CASSQSTGTNSPLHF
TGCGCCAGCAGCCAATCGACAGGGACCAATTCACCCCTCCACTTT
>TRBV20-1|TRBJ2-7|-|few
CSARDRQIMYEQYF
TGCAGTGCTAGAGATCGCCAAATTATGTACGAGCAGTACTTC
>TRBV6-1|TRBJ2-7|-|-
CASSEVRFYEQYF
TGTGCCAGCAGTGAAGTAAGATTCTACGAGCAGTACTTC
>TRBV5-6|TRBJ2-2|-|-
CASRTQGYGELFF
TGTGCCAGCAGGACACAGGGATACGGGGAGCTGTTTTTT
>TRBV12-3/TRBV12-4|TRBJ2-7|TRBD2|-
CASADSASGGLHYEQYF
TGTGCCAGCGCAGACTCGGCTAGCGGGGGCCTACATTACGAGCAGTACTTC
>TRBV2|TRBJ2-7|-|few
CASNSVTESYEQYF
TGTGCCAGCAACTCCGTCACAGAAAGCTACGAGCAGTACTTC
>TRBV3-1|TRBJ2-1|TRBD2|-
CASSQVSGGPSYNEQFF
TGTGCCAGCAGCCAAGTTAGCGGGGGGCCCTCCTACAATGAGCAGTTCTTC
>TRBV20-1|TRBJ2-3|-|few
CSARGKQGIPTDTQYF
TGCAGTGCTAGGGGTAAACAAGGGATCCCCACAGATACGCAGTATTTT
>TRBV7-9|TRBJ2-7|-|few
CASRSGQFYEQYF
TGTGCCAGCAGGTCGGGACAATTCTACGAGCAGTACTTC
>TRBV2|TRBJ2-7|TRBD1|-
CASSESRTGGGEQYF
TGTGCCAGCAGTGAATCGAGGACAGGGGGAGGCGAGCAGTACTTC
>TRBV7-9|TRBJ2-5|-|many
CASSRGETQYF
TGTGCCAGCAGCCGGGGGGAGACCCAGTACTTC
>TRBV19|TRBJ1-1|-|-
CASSILTGQGDTEAFF
TGTGCCAGTAGTATTCTGACAGGCCAAGGGGACACTGAAGCTTTCTTT